This T cell receptor (beta chain) was found in a study of blood T cells in healthy people across ages. Findings and limits, study-wide: TCR beta diversity per million T cells fell roughly linearly with age.

Points on this clonotype: The target antigen is unknown.

Sample-barcoded 5' priming and a J-beta primer mix drove a second PCR of about 6 to 12 cycles. TCRdb independently ran MiXCR on the 5' RACE reads; one entry per CDR3 protein. The sample shows 760,000 or so distinct CDR3 sequences, more than 20% of them seen only once. In addition, the sample was reused for a study of T cells of mothers and their children. This second report adds: Related and unrelated pairs show similar thymic shaping of TCR recombination output. Not a single persistent microchimeric T cell clone was detected.

Sequencing input: blood. The source of this sequence is a boy aged 5-17 years in good health.

In DNA form, the CDR3 reads TGCGCCAGCAGCTTGTGGGGGGACTACGAGCAGTACTTC. This translates into CASSLWGDYEQYF. The chain uses TRBV5-1 and TRBJ2-7, with a possible D match to TRBD2 (6 bases). Germline CDR1 SGHRS, CDR2 YFSETQ. CDR3 length: 13 amino acids. Trimming took off 1 base at V and 3 bases at J, with 8 bases between the two ends.